Below, one T cell receptor beta chain is given with its context. Its antigen is currently unknown. The PCR had 60 Vbeta and 13 Jbeta primers. Generated by immunoSEQ multiplex PCR, the TCRdb table keeps only in-frame clones and is missing some. The data contain roughly 140,000 clones, over 60% of them singletons. This sample is part of a study of cytomegalovirus exposure and HLA in healthy donors. General observations from the study: Across donors, presence/absence analyses took sequencing depth to be roughly uniform. Versus the roughly 640-donor mean, an Asian-associated ancestry cluster reportedly showed fewer N-insertions in a later analysis. Differences between HLA loci emerged in a later analysis of TCR association rates, with DRB1 most and HLA-C fewest. The study put around 180 TCR beta chains on its list as cytomegalovirus-associated.

The clonotype comes from a man aged 35-49 years in good health and CMV-seropositive. Sequenced input: PBMCs.

DNA for the CDR3: TGTGCCAGCAGTTTACGGCCAGAAGGGACAGGGTTTCAGCCCCAGCATTTT. It translates to CASSLRPEGTGFQPQHF. This chain joins TRBV28 and TRBJ1-5; 9 nucleotides align to TRBD1. CDR1 is MDHEN and CDR2 is SYDVKM in the germline V gene. V was pared by 2 bases and J by 6 bases, with 11 bases of the junction left unmatched. The CDR3 loop spans 17 amino acids.